A selection of T cell receptor beta chains follows, all from one sample in a study of cytotoxic CD8 clonotypes in ibrutinib-treated CLL. Here immunoSEQ multiplex PCR was the method, and the copy in TCRdb shows in-frame clones only, minus some. The profile shows around 42,000 clones, under 80% of them singletons. Material: PBMCs, obtained after 24 months of ibrutinib treatment. Receptor source: a human donor with chronic lymphocytic leukemia. CDR3s include the opening cysteine and the closing phenylalanine or tryptophan.

v_gene	len	j_gene	CDR3aa
TRBV27	13	TRBJ2-1	CASSLVPTAEQFF
TRBV5-8	16	TRBJ2-2	CASSRSVWADTGELFF
TRBV10-3	13	TRBJ2-7	CAMSGELSYEQYF
TRBV9	15	TRBJ1-1	CASSTTGTVNTEAFF
TRBV27	14	TRBJ1-2	CASSSGQTLYGYTF
TRBV2	13	TRBJ2-2	CASSTLGHGELFF
TRBV10-3	14	TRBJ1-5	CAISQTGGSQPQHF
TRBV28	15	TRBJ2-7	CASRVIAGGDYEQYF
TRBV27	15	TRBJ2-2	CASSLGTRPSGELFF
TRBV9	17	TRBJ2-2	CASSVSSGVWDTGELFF
TRBV25-1	12	TRBJ2-3	CASSVDWDTQYF
TRBV19	17	TRBJ2-2	CASSNPRQDANTGELFF
TRBV29-1	16	TRBJ2-3	CSVTPRTSTLTDTQYF
TRBV27	15	TRBJ1-5	CASSLSVYSNQPQHF
TRBV7-8	18	TRBJ2-1	CASSLEIRTSGRRGGQFF
TRBV28	14	TRBJ1-2	CASSLVGSLIGYTF
TRBV27	17	TRBJ1-3	CASRPQRDRGSGNTIYF
TRBV5-1	15	TRBJ2-5	CASSLGGTLQETQYF